Below, 21 T cell receptor beta chains from the same sample are listed, as sequenced in a study of identical twins. MiXCR, run by TCRdb on the 5' RACE reads, gives a single entry per CDR3 protein. The profile shows about 690,000 distinct CDR3 sequences, 21% of them singletons. The sample was also reused in another study, on T cells expressing NK-cell markers.

Input material: PBMCs. Receptors originate from a woman aged 18-30 years in good health.

This clonotype was picked up a small number of times. CDR3 residues: CSVEGRYNEQFF. CDR3 sequence (DNA): TGCAGCGTTGAAGGGCGGTACAATGAGCAGTTCTTC. The chain joins TRBV29-1 to TRBJ2-1; D gene uncertain. Trimming shortened V by 1 base and J by 4 bases, and 5 bases separated the two germline ends. The CDR3 is 12 residues long. Germline loops: CDR1 SQVTM, CDR2 ANQGSEA.

There are a few counts of this clonotype. This chain connects TRBV10-1 to TRBJ2-7; D is unresolved. The germline V and J ends were trimmed by 6 bases and 3 bases, with 15 bases remaining between them. The germline V gene encodes CDR1 WNHNN and CDR2 SYGVQD (reference sequence). The CDR3 runs to 14 residues. CDR3 sequence reads: CASRPDTASYEQYF. As DNA, the CDR3 is TGCGCCAGCAGACCCGACACGGCGAGCTACGAGCAGTACTTC.

V usage is TRBV27 and J usage is TRBJ2-5, with 12 bases matching TRBD2. Trimming took 6 bases from V and 4 from J; bases not matched to a gene: 9. The CDR3 is 16 amino acids. The V gene's germline CDR1 is MNHEY and CDR2 SMNVEV (reference sequence). CDR3 sequence: CASRSLAGGPGETQYF. CDR3 nucleotides: TGTGCCAGCAGATCTCTAGCGGGAGGGCCCGGAGAGACCCAGTACTTC.

The sample holds many counts of this clonotype. The J gene is TRBJ2-2, the V gene TRBV20-1, with 9 nucleotides matching TRBD2. This CDR3 spans 15 amino acids. The germline V gene has CDR1 DFQATT and CDR2 SNEGSKA (reference sequence). With 5 bases clipped from V and 5 bases from J, the junction kept 9 bases outside the gene matches. CDR3 DNA sequence: TGCAGTGCTTCCGAGGGGCTAGCGGGGACCGGGGAGCTGTTTTTT. It translates to CSASEGLAGTGELFF.

The sample holds many counts of this clonotype. The chain couples TRBV6-2 or TRBV6-3 to TRBJ2-1, with D perhaps matching TRBD2 (5 bases). V was shortened by 6 bases and J by 9 bases, with 21 bases between the two germline ends. Per germline, CDR1 MNHEY and CDR2 SVGEGT. CDR3 size: 15 residues. The CDR3 DNA follows: TGTGCCAGCAGGCTCGGACTCGTGGTACAAGCTGAGCAGTTCTTC. The encoded protein is CASRLGLVVQAEQFF.

The chain links TRBV6-9 to TRBJ2-7; either TRBD1 or TRBD2 may fit D (5 bases each). Germline V gives CDR1 MNHGY, CDR2 SVAAGI. V was clipped by 4 bases and J by 2 bases, with 15 bases between them. CDR3 size: 15 residues. The CDR3 loop is CASSLFIQGAYEQYF. CDR3 sequence (DNA): TGTGCCAGCAGTTTATTCATCCAGGGAGCCTACGAGCAGTACTTC.

DNA of the CDR3: TGTGCTAGTGGTGCCCCTGGGACGGCCACGGGCTACAATGAGCAGTTCTTC. It codes for CASGAPGTATGYNEQFF. The chain joins TRBV12-5 to TRBJ2-1, with D possibly being TRBD1 or TRBD2 (5 bases each). Trimming cost V 5 bases and J 3 bases, with 20 bases left between them. Germline V gene lookup returns CDR1 LGHNT and CDR2 FRNRAP. This CDR3 contains 17 residues.

The chain has TRBV20-1 and TRBJ1-6; possibly TRBD1 for D (6 bases). The CDR3 runs 16 residues. Trimming pared 5 bases from V and 8 bases from J, leaving 22 bases between. Looked up from germline, CDR1 is DFQATT and CDR2 is SNEGSKA (reference sequence). CDR3 residues: CSASHNRVLHHSPLHF. DNA for the CDR3: TGCAGTGCTTCCCATAACAGGGTTCTTCATCATTCACCCCTCCACTTT.

This clonotype was seen once. V usage is TRBV25-1 and J usage is TRBJ1-1, with TRBD1 matching over 8 bases. The J segment lost 5 bases and the V segment lost 4 bases, leaving 6 bases of the junction unmatched. CDR1 is MGHDK, CDR2 SYGVNS, per germline. This CDR3 contains 14 residues. CDR3 coding DNA: TGTGCCAGCAGTGGACAGGGGAGGCGGACTGAAGCTTTCTTT. As protein: CASSGQGRRTEAFF.

This clonotype occurred many times. The chain carries TRBV20-1 and TRBJ1-6; D not certain. The CDR3 spans 14 residues. The V end was cut by 4 bases, the J end by 3 bases, with 10 bases between. Germline values: CDR1 DFQATT, CDR2 SNEGSKA (reference sequence). CDR3 amino acids: CSAKQRNYNSPLHF. Here the CDR3 DNA reads TGCAGTGCTAAGCAGAGGAACTATAATTCACCCCTCCACTTT.

V gene TRBV12-3 or TRBV12-4 combines with J gene TRBJ2-3; 12 bases map to TRBD2. The CDR3 loop spans 16 amino acids. J lost 5 bases, V lost 5 bases, and 8 bases had no gene match. The CDR3 protein is CASSTRLAGVVDTQYF. DNA for the CDR3: TGTGCCAGCAGTACAAGACTAGCGGGAGTGGTAGATACGCAGTATTTT.

This clonotype was observed a handful of times. The J gene is TRBJ2-3, the V gene TRBV20-1, with TRBD2 matching over 7 bases. The ends lost 3 bases at V and 0 bases at J; junction bases unmatched: 3. The length of the CDR3 is 14 residues. Germline CDR1 is DFQATT and CDR2 is SNEGSKA (reference sequence). The DNA of the CDR3 is TGCAGTGCTAGCGGGAGGCCAAGCACAGATACGCAGTATTTT. Its protein is CSASGRPSTDTQYF.

In its sample, this clonotype was seen many times. This chain uses TRBV20-1 with TRBJ2-3, with TRBD2 matching over 7 bases. Trimming took 4 bases from V and 4 from J; bases not matched to a gene: 11. There are 15 residues in the CDR3. In germline, CDR1 is DFQATT, CDR2 SNEGSKA (reference sequence). The CDR3 loop is CSATGWAGEADTQYF. The CDR3 DNA follows: TGCAGTGCTACCGGGTGGGCGGGGGAGGCAGATACGCAGTATTTT.

The chain carries TRBV4-3 and TRBJ2-7, with TRBD2 matching over 7 bases. The CDR3 has 15 amino acids. The J segment lost 2 bases and the V segment lost 4 bases, leaving 8 bases of the junction unmatched. Germline V gene lookup returns CDR1 LGHNA and CDR2 YSLEER. The CDR3 here is CASSPREGGPYEQYF. The CDR3 bases are TGCGCCAGCAGCCCGAGGGAGGGCGGGCCCTACGAGCAGTACTTC.

In this sample, this clonotype turned up a few times. The chain employs TRBV20-1 and TRBJ1-2, with no clear D. Germline loops: CDR1 DFQATT, CDR2 SNEGSKA (reference sequence). Trimming took 7 bases from V and 8 from J, leaving 17 bases between them. This CDR3 is built from 12 residues. CDR3 residues: CSVWPGPGGYTF. The DNA for the CDR3 is TGCAGTGTCTGGCCCGGGCCAGGCGGCTACACCTTC.

The genes are TRBV12-5 and TRBJ2-5; TRBD2 might be the D (5 bases). The CDR3 is 12 amino acids. In germline, CDR1 is LGHNT, CDR2 FRNRAP. V was clipped by 5 bases and J by 5 bases, with 9 bases between them. The chain's CDR3 is CASGRPGETQYF. Here the CDR3 DNA reads TGTGCTAGTGGTCGACCGGGGGAGACCCAGTACTTC.

The chain joins TRBV20-1 to TRBJ1-5; no clear D. Germline V lookup: CDR1 DFQATT, CDR2 SNEGSKA (reference sequence). The CDR3 is 16 amino acids. V was shortened by 5 bases and J by 0 bases, with 17 bases between the two germline ends. The CDR3 reads CSAATRRDYSNQPQHF. In DNA, the CDR3 is TGCAGTGCTGCGACACGTCGGGATTATAGCAATCAGCCCCAGCATTTT.

This clonotype was seen many times. The rearrangement links TRBV29-1 to TRBJ2-3; 7 bases are shared with TRBD2. V was clipped by 8 bases and J by 2 bases; unmatched bases: 10. The CDR3 loop spans 14 amino acids. Germline V gives CDR1 SQVTM, CDR2 ANQGSEA. CDR3 in DNA: TGCAGCCTGAAAGGGCTAGCGGCCACAGATACGCAGTATTTT. Translation: CSLKGLAATDTQYF.

This clonotype has just a few counts. The rearrangement joins TRBV3-1 to TRBJ2-3; TRBD2 might be the D (6 bases). Germline V lookup: CDR1 LGHDT, CDR2 YNNKEL (reference sequence). V was shortened by 4 bases and J by 6 bases, with 11 bases between the two germline ends. The CDR3 totals 13 residues. The CDR3 is CASSRIGGDTQYF. CDR3 DNA: TGTGCCAGCAGCCGTATCGGAGGGGATACGCAGTATTTT.

The chain is built from TRBV12-3 or TRBV12-4 and TRBJ1-2; no clear D gene. V was shortened by 0 bases and J by 8 bases, with 10 bases between the two germline ends. The CDR3 totals 13 residues. The CDR3 protein is CASSLAGGVGYTF. The CDR3 bases are TGTGCCAGCAGTTTAGCAGGCGGAGTGGGCTACACCTTC.

The rearrangement uses TRBV10-3 and TRBJ1-5, with no clear D. V was shortened by 7 bases and J by 5 bases, with 12 bases between the two germline ends. Germline CDR1 and CDR2: ENHRY and SYGVKD. The CDR3 totals 13 residues. The CDR3 region has the DNA TGTGCCATCACCCCAACGATCGATCAGCCCCAGCATTTT. Translated, it gives CAITPTIDQPQHF.